These 29 T cell receptor beta chains were all obtained from the same sample, sequenced in a study of shared clonotypes between healthy human individuals. The protocol was immunoSEQ multiplex PCR, while the TCRdb copy is restricted to in-frame clones and leaves out a portion. This repertoire shows roughly 810,000 clones, 90% to 98% found once; its top ten account for about 0.25%. CD45RO-negative, CCR7-positively selected cells formed the naive CD8 fraction, excluding terminally differentiated effector memory CD45RA+ cells. Sequenced material: naive CD8+ T cells sorted from blood. The source is a young man in good health.

The chain couples TRBV19 to TRBJ2-1; D gene uncertain. Germline CDR1 reads LNHDA; CDR2 reads SQIVND (reference sequence). CDR3 size: 15 residues. The V end was cut by 3 bases, the J end by 8 bases, with 17 bases between. In nucleotides, the CDR3 is TGTGCCAGTAGTATCTGGGGTCGGTCTGACGATGAGCAGTTCTTC. This translates into CASSIWGRSDDEQFF.

The chain couples TRBV27 to TRBJ1-5; no reliable D call. This CDR3 is 10 amino acids long. Trimming removed 10 bases from V and 15 bases from J, with 16 bases in between. The germline V gene encodes CDR1 MNHEY and CDR2 SMNVEV (reference sequence). DNA for the CDR3: TGTGCCACCCGGGTCGGGTCTCCGCATTTT. Translating it yields CATRVGSPHF.

The chain combines TRBV5-5 with TRBJ2-1; 11 bases fit TRBD1. The CDR3 has 16 amino acids. The J segment lost 7 bases and the V segment lost 0 bases, leaving 6 bases of the junction unmatched. The germline gives CDR1 SGHKS, CDR2 YYEKEE (reference sequence). CDR3 coding DNA: TGTGCCAGCAGCTTGGAGGGGACAGGGGGAACAAATGAGCAGTTCTTC. This gives the protein CASSLEGTGGTNEQFF.

The CDR3 spells CSAPHPGNTDTQYF. CDR3 nucleotides: TGCAGCGCCCCCCATCCGGGGAACACAGATACGCAGTATTTT. This chain connects TRBV29-1 to TRBJ2-3, with TRBD2 as a possible D gene (5 bases). The germline V and J ends were trimmed by 7 bases and 2 bases, with 16 bases remaining between them. The germline CDR1 and CDR2 sequences are SQVTM and ANQGSEA. The CDR3 sequence is 14 residues long.

The chain is built from TRBV6-5 and TRBJ2-5; possible D gene TRBD2, 6 bases. The V gene lost 6 bases and the J gene lost 1 base, with 12 bases spanning the gap. The CDR3 sequence is 14 residues long. The germline V gene encodes CDR1 MNHEY and CDR2 SVGAGI. CDR3 DNA: TGTGCCAGCAGCCGGACTATTTCCCAAGAGACCCAGTACTTC. It specifies CASSRTISQETQYF.

J is TRBJ1-1 and V is TRBV11-2, with D possibly being TRBD1 (5 bases). CDR3 length: 13 amino acids. V lost 4 bases and J lost 6, with 12 bases in between. Germline CDR1 SGHAT, CDR2 FQNNGV. DNA for the CDR3: TGTGCCAGCAGCTGGGGGGACGGCGCTGAAGCTTTCTTT. This codes for CASSWGDGAEAFF.

The chain links TRBV4-3 to TRBJ2-2; tentative D call: TRBD1 (8 bases). Between the trimmed V and J ends, which lost 3 bases and 9 bases, there was a span of 32 bases. The CDR3 spans 20 residues. CDR1 and CDR2 from the germline V gene are LGHNA and YSLEER. CDR3 DNA: TGCGCCAGCAGCCAGGGGGGCAGGGGGCCGGAGGCGGGAGTTGATCGGGAGCTGTTTTTT. This gives the protein CASSQGGRGPEAGVDRELFF.

The chain recombines TRBV7-9 with TRBJ1-1; 9 nucleotides match TRBD1. J gave up 4 bases and V 5 bases, and 11 bases lay outside the gene matches. Germline loops: CDR1 SEHNR, CDR2 FQNEAQ (reference sequence). This CDR3 has 16 residues. The CDR3 sequence: CASSTHRGPSGTEAFF. The CDR3 DNA reads TGTGCCAGCAGCACCCACAGGGGGCCCTCGGGCACTGAAGCTTTCTTT.

The chain combines TRBV7-6 with TRBJ2-1; D ambiguous. Germline V CDR1 and CDR2: SGHVS, FNYEAQ. This CDR3 comprises 13 residues. The V end was cut by 4 bases, the J end by 8 bases, with 12 bases between. The CDR3: CASSSGEADEQFF. CDR3 nucleotide sequence: TGTGCCAGCAGCTCAGGTGAGGCCGATGAGCAGTTCTTC. The complete variable domain, with remaining parts taken from reference TRBV7-6 and TRBJ2-1, reads GAGVSQSPRYKVTKRGQDVALRCDPISGHVSLYWYRQALGQGPEFLTYFNYEAQQDKSGLPNDRFSAERPEGSISTLTIQRTEQRDSAMYRCASSSGEADEQFFGPGTRLTVL.

This chain uses TRBV29-1 with TRBJ2-3; 7 nucleotides agree with TRBD1. The CDR3 contains 12 residues. Germline CDR1 and CDR2: SQVTM and ANQGSEA. V lost 4 bases and J lost 6; bases outside the gene matches: 4. The CDR3 here is CSVGEGGDTQYF. The CDR3 DNA follows: TGCAGCGTTGGGGAAGGGGGCGATACGCAGTATTTT.

The chain carries TRBV25-1 and TRBJ2-1; D remains unclear. The CDR3 sequence is 14 residues long. V was shortened by 3 bases and J by 5 bases, with 11 bases between the two germline ends. Germline values: CDR1 MGHDK, CDR2 SYGVNS. CDR3 amino acids: CASSDRWRDNEQFF. CDR3 coding DNA: TGTGCCAGCAGTGATAGATGGAGAGACAATGAGCAGTTCTTC. The complete variable domain, with remaining parts taken from reference TRBV25-1 and TRBJ2-1, reads EADIYQTPRYLVIGTGKKITLECSQTMGHDKMYWYQQDPGMELHLIHYSYGVNSTEKGDLSSESTVSRIRTEHFPLTLESARPSHTSQYLCASSDRWRDNEQFFGPGTRLTVL.

This rearrangement joins TRBV29-1 to TRBJ2-4; 9 nucleotides line up with TRBD2. J was trimmed by 9 bases and V by 1 base; bases with no gene match: 16. The germline V gene has CDR1 SQVTM and CDR2 ANQGSEA. This CDR3 is 17 amino acids long. For the CDR3, the DNA is TGCAGCGTTGAAGGGGGAGATACGAAAGCGGGAGGTTCCATTCAGTACTTC. This codes for CSVEGGDTKAGGSIQYF.

This sequence joins TRBV29-1 and TRBJ1-1, with D perhaps matching TRBD1 (6 bases). The germline V and J ends were trimmed by 5 bases and 3 bases, with 19 bases remaining between them. The CDR3 extends over 15 amino acids. Germline lookup yields CDR1 SQVTM and CDR2 ANQGSEA. The CDR3 spells CSVWGALQGDTEAFF. The DNA of the CDR3 is TGCAGCGTTTGGGGGGCTCTTCAAGGGGACACTGAAGCTTTCTTT.

The chain is built from TRBV19 and TRBJ2-2; TRBD2 agrees at 7 bases. This CDR3 region has 20 residues. CDR1 is LNHDA and CDR2 is SQIVND in the germline V gene (reference sequence). J was trimmed by 5 bases and V by 1 base; bases with no gene match: 19. CDR3 amino acids: CASSIATLGGGTVRTGELFF. CDR3 sequence (DNA): TGTGCCAGTAGTATAGCCACCCTGGGGGGAGGGACGGTGAGGACCGGGGAGCTGTTTTTT.

Only one count was recorded for this clone. The chain carries TRBV6-1 and TRBJ2-7; 7 bases match TRBD1. Trimming removed 4 bases from V and 5 bases from J; junction bases left unmatched: 14. Per germline, CDR1 MNHNS and CDR2 SASEGT. The CDR3 covers 16 residues. The CDR3 sequence is CASSVTGAGFLDEQYF. CDR3 DNA: TGTGCCAGCAGTGTAACAGGGGCTGGGTTTTTGGACGAGCAGTACTTC.

The V and J genes are TRBV28 and TRBJ1-2; TRBD1 matches 7 bases. Looked up from germline, CDR1 is MDHEN and CDR2 is SYDVKM. V shed 2 bases and J 0 bases; nucleotides not matched to a gene: 9. The CDR3 extends over 17 amino acids. The CDR3: CASSLRDSFIPNYGYTF. The CDR3 DNA is TGTGCCAGCAGTTTAAGGGACAGCTTCATCCCTAACTATGGCTACACCTTC.

V and J are TRBV28 and TRBJ2-7; D possibly corresponds to TRBD2 (7 bases). The CDR3 sequence is 16 residues long. Germline V lookup: CDR1 MDHEN, CDR2 SYDVKM. V lost 3 bases and J lost 1, with 16 bases in between. In DNA, the CDR3 is TGTGCCAGCAGTTTTGGCGGGGGCGTAACGTCCTACGAGCAGTACTTC. Protein product: CASSFGGGVTSYEQYF.

The V gene is TRBV12-2, the J gene TRBJ2-7; the table's D call, TRBD1, was not checked against the DNA. TRBV12-2 is a pseudogene segment. This CDR3 region has 17 residues. As DNA, the CDR3 is TGTGCAAGTCGCTTAGCGGACAGGGGGCGGTCGGGCGTCGAGCAGTACTTC. Protein sequence: CASRLADRGRSGVEQYF.

The J gene is TRBJ2-7, the V gene TRBV2; no firm D call. The germline V gene has CDR1 SNHLY and CDR2 FYNNEI. The CDR3 totals 12 residues. The germline V and J ends were trimmed by 7 bases and 0 bases, with 7 bases remaining between them. This CDR3 reads CASKGSSYEQYF. CDR3 coding DNA: TGTGCCAGCAAGGGCAGCTCCTACGAGCAGTACTTC.

This sequence joins TRBV7-2 and TRBJ2-1; no clear D gene. The V gene's germline CDR1 is SGHTA and CDR2 FQGNSA. V gave up 5 bases and J gave up 8 bases, with 13 bases separating them. The CDR3 contains 13 residues. Written as DNA, the CDR3 is TGTGCCAGCAGCCACCCACTGGATGATGAGCAGTTCTTC. It translates to CASSHPLDDEQFF.

The chain uses TRBV7-9 and TRBJ2-3; D is possibly TRBD2 (5 bases). V dropped 4 bases and J dropped 6 bases, with 8 bases sitting between them. CDR1 SEHNR and CDR2 FQNEAQ come from the germline V gene (reference sequence). CDR3 size: 12 residues. DNA for the CDR3: TGTGCCAGCAGCTACCCGGGGGATACGCAGTATTTT. Amino acid sequence: CASSYPGDTQYF.

A remark on this clone: A junction boundary mismatches the germline segment, possibly from a read error. V usage is TRBV7-7 and J usage is TRBJ2-1, with TRBD2 identical over 11 bases. Germline lookup yields CDR1 SSHAT and CDR2 FNYEAQ (reference sequence). The CDR3 covers 16 residues. The CDR3 is CASSLGIAGGPGEQFF. The CDR3 bases are TGTGCTAGCAGCTTAGGTATAGCGGGAGGGCCGGGTGAGCAGTTCTTC.

This clone appeared a single time. The rearrangement uses TRBV5-6 and TRBJ2-1; weak D call: TRBD1 (5 bases). Per the germline V gene, CDR1 is SGHDT and CDR2 is YYEEEE. This CDR3 is built from 12 residues. The ends were cut back, 4 bases at V and 7 bases at J, with 9 bases in the middle. CDR3 amino acids: CASSPTANEQFF. The CDR3 nucleotides are TGTGCCAGCAGCCCGACAGCTAATGAGCAGTTCTTC. Complete variable domain (other parts from reference TRBV5-6 and TRBJ2-1): DAGVTQSPTHLIKTRGQQVTLRCSPKSGHDTVSWYQQALGQGPQFIFQYYEEEERQRGNFPDRFSGHQFPNYSSELNVNALLLGDSALYLCASSPTANEQFFGPGTRLTVL.

V and J are TRBV28 and TRBJ1-1, with 9 bases identical to TRBD1. CDR1 is MDHEN and CDR2 is SYDVKM in the germline V gene. The CDR3 is 15 residues long. J was trimmed by 5 bases and V by 3 bases; bases with no gene match: 7. CDR3 sequence: CASSFLQGAITEAFF. For the CDR3, the DNA is TGTGCCAGCAGTTTCCTACAGGGGGCTATTACTGAAGCTTTCTTT.

V and J are TRBV18 and TRBJ1-5; a weak D match, TRBD1 (5 bases). V gave up 8 bases and J gave up 1 base, with 9 bases separating them. CDR1 is KGHSH and CDR2 is LQKENI in the germline V gene. The CDR3 loop spans 13 amino acids. The CDR3: CASRGGSNQPQHF. The CDR3 nucleotides read TGTGCCAGCCGTGGGGGGAGCAATCAGCCCCAGCATTTT.

This clone appeared a single time. The rearrangement uses TRBV19 and TRBJ1-5; D unclear. Trimming removed 7 bases from V and 0 bases from J, with 10 bases in between. CDR3 length: 14 amino acids. Per germline, CDR1 LNHDA and CDR2 SQIVND (reference sequence). The CDR3 DNA sequence: TGTGCCAGTACCCTGACATCTAGCAATCAGCCCCAGCATTTT. Protein: CASTLTSSNQPQHF.

The V and J genes are TRBV9 and TRBJ2-7, with TRBD1 matching 10 bases. The CDR3 loop spans 14 amino acids. V lost 4 bases and J lost 6; bases outside the gene matches: 7. The germline V gene has CDR1 SGDLS and CDR2 YYNGEE. The CDR3 region has the DNA TGTGCCAGCAGCTCCGGGACAGGGGTTAGCGAGCAGTACTTC. Its protein product is CASSSGTGVSEQYF. Using reference TRBV9 and TRBJ2-7 for the parts outside the CDR3, the full variable domain is DSGVTQTPKHLITATGQRVTLRCSPRSGDLSVYWYQQSLDQGLQFLIQYYNGEERAKGNILERFSAQQFPDLHSELNLSSLELGDSALYFCASSSGTGVSEQYFGPGTRLTVT.

The V and J genes are TRBV9 and TRBJ2-2; D is unclear. The CDR3 consists of 14 residues. Trimming left V 5 bases short and J 0 bases short, with 8 bases between. Germline-derived CDR1 and CDR2 are SGDLS and YYNGEE. This CDR3 reads CASRQGSNTGELFF. The CDR3 nucleotides are TGTGCCAGCAGACAAGGTTCGAACACCGGGGAGCTGTTTTTT.

The V call is TRBV6-1, the J call TRBJ1-5, with 7 bases lining up with TRBD1. The germline V gene has CDR1 MNHNS and CDR2 SASEGT. The CDR3 contains 15 residues. J was trimmed by 0 bases and V by 5 bases; bases with no gene match: 4. This chain's CDR3 is CASSRDRDSNQPQHF. The CDR3, as DNA: TGTGCCAGCAGTCGGGACAGAGATAGCAATCAGCCCCAGCATTTT.